The clone carrying this TCR beta chain was recorded once. Stated time point: pretreatment peripheral blood. CDR3 length equals 14 residues. Trimming removed 0 bases from V and 3 bases from J, with 7 bases in between. CDR1 and CDR2 (germline): SGHDT, YYEEEE. This entry is derived from a study of PD-L1 blockade in urothelial cancer. Whole-study context: Most patients, about 85% of the roughly 30, were males with bladder-origin cancer. Each participant's history included 0 to 3 prior chemotherapy regimens.

Profiling relied on immunoSEQ multiplex PCR, and the TCRdb table lists in-frame clones only, not all of them. Of about 50,000 clones detected, 85% to 90% appear once; the ten largest clones hold around 22%. The chain is built from TRBV5-6 and TRBJ1-5; D unclear. This sample comprised PBMCs, obtained around atezolizumab (anti-PD-L1) treatment. The source of this sequence is a man aged 55 to 69 with urothelial cancer. CDR3 nucleotide sequence: TGTGCCAGCAGCTTGGGCGTAAACAATCAGCCCCAGCATTTT. Translated, it gives CASSLGVNNQPQHF.